This entry features one TCR beta chain sequence. This clone's antigen is unknown. The sample holds no much larger clone one base away, and base qualities are not on file. The entry originates in a study of T cells after yellow fever vaccination (dated 2019 in TCRdb). With respect to the entire study: The SMART-Seq v4 Ultra Low Input RNA kit was used to prepare libraries from fractions with low cell numbers. To follow T-cell clones before and after both primary and booster YFV17D yellow fever vaccination, bulk TCR alpha and beta repertoires underwent longitudinal sequencing. Two healthy male donors made up the cohort, one aged 18 to 29 years and the other aged 30 to 39 years. Blood was drawn at multiple timepoints before and after primary and secondary immunization, with bulk PBMC replicates and cell subsets isolated. Overall study results and their limits: After the booster, most clones that had expanded after primary vaccination were detected again (around 97% of CD4 and around nine tenths of CD8), suggesting broad maintenance of memory. A small share of clonotypes occurred in both CD4 and CD8 compartments, likely arising from convergent recombination. Because the study included only a couple of donors, the extent to which the findings can be generalized is limited. Computational filtering was needed because FACS-sorted repertoires could contain abundant contaminating clonotypes from the bulk population. The secondary T-cell response was found to be weaker but faster than the primary response, with a peak reached on day 5 rather than on day 15.

Synthesis of TCR cDNA relied on 5'RACE template switching, a step that introduced a universal primer site along with unique molecular identifiers. Priming for cDNA synthesis came from both the TCR alpha and TCR beta constant segments. Library amplification involved two PCR steps, and the second step added sample barcodes and sequencing adapters. Libraries were sequenced on Illumina HiSeq 2500 (2x100 bp) or NovaSeq (2x150 bp). Concerning the study's data processing: Reads were demultiplexed and collapsed into UMI consensus sequences with MIGEC, and V(D)J alignment was performed with MiXCR. Clonotypes responding to the vaccine were identified with edgeR on replicate PBMC samples, with the criteria of FDR below 0.01 and a log2 fold change above 5 up to day 15. CD4 or CD8 identity was assigned to each bulk clonotype according to whether the clonotype was present at higher abundance in the sequenced CD4 repertoire or the sequenced CD8 repertoire. The public reads were run again by TCRdb, first through fastp at Q25 and then through MiXCR, and only productive beta chains were kept. Every entry covers one CDR3 protein and lists the most common genes and DNA from its rows. The V and J calls follow TCRdb's processing rather than the paper's. The sample table holds hundreds of thousands of distinct CDR3 sequences, of which about 9.5% were seen once. The top ten clonotypes cover around 17% of the sample.

Sequences SGHNT (CDR1) and YYREEE (CDR2) are obtained from the germline V gene (reference sequence). From the cysteine through the phenylalanine, the CDR3 covers 15 amino acids. Kept here is only the CDR3 DNA, which spans 45 bases and is read in frame from base 1. V loses 1 base at its end and J loses 7 bases; junction bases beyond the gene matches: 3. Read against the paper, the sample's treatment or condition label means: live attenuated yellow fever vaccine strain. Two biological replicates of bulk PBMCs were collected at each blood-draw timepoint. PBMCs were isolated from peripheral blood using a standard Ficoll-Paque protocol. RNA was extracted with TriZol from bulk PBMCs, CD4 and CD8 fractions, and dextramer-positive and dextramer-negative fractions.

The sequence was collected from a man between 18 and 35 years old who received the YFV17D yellow fever vaccine. The rearranged chain carries TRBV5-4 and TRBJ2-1, with 12 bases aligning to TRBD2. The sample here was PBMCs, taken on the day of the first yellow fever vaccination. The CDR3 amino acid sequence is: CASSLRGLAGNEQFF. The bases are TGTGCCAGCAGCTTGAGAGGACTAGCGGGGAATGAGCAGTTCTTC.